The rows below give T cell receptor beta chains drawn from one sample of a study of blood T cell repertoires in COVID-19. Measured with immunoSEQ multiplex PCR; TCRdb has only the in-frame clones, and not every one. The sample includes about 82,000 clones, over 80% of them seen just once. The specimen sequenced was peripheral blood. The receptors were sampled from an elderly man with active or convalescent COVID-19. CDR3s include the opening cysteine and the closing phenylalanine or tryptophan. Fields, in order: D gene, clone size, J gene, V gene, CDR3 DNA, CDR3 protein. The D gene is left open where the match is weak. Only part of the rows carry a size: once, few, many, or a class if the clone is expanded.

D: .
size: .
J: TRBJ1-2
V: TRBV12-3/TRBV12-4
DNA: TGTGCCAGCAGTTTAAGAAGGGGCCTTGGCTACACCTTC
CDR3: CASSLRRGLGYTF

D: TRBD2
size: .
J: TRBJ2-3
V: TRBV18
DNA: TGTGCCAGCTCATCTAGCGGGGGCACCACAGATACGCAGTATTTT
CDR3: CASSSSGGTTDTQYF

D: .
size: .
J: TRBJ2-2
V: TRBV11-3
DNA: TGTGCCAGCAGCTTGGAGGGAGCTCCCGAGCTGTTTTTT
CDR3: CASSLEGAPELFF

D: .
size: .
J: TRBJ1-3
V: TRBV20-1
DNA: TGCAGTGCTAGACTTTCGAACACCATATATTTT
CDR3: CSARLSNTIYF

D: .
size: .
J: TRBJ2-2
V: TRBV5-1
DNA: TGCGCCAGCAGCTTGTCACCCGGGGGGCCCCCCGGGGAGCTGTTTTTT
CDR3: CASSLSPGGPPGELFF

D: TRBD1
size: once
J: TRBJ2-5
V: TRBV5-1
DNA: TGCGCCAGCAGCTTGGGGACAGGGGGCGCGGAGACCCAGTACTTC
CDR3: CASSLGTGGAETQYF

D: TRBD1
size: .
J: TRBJ2-2
V: TRBV5-4
DNA: TGTGCCAGCAGCTTGGGAGGGGGCAAAGCCGGGGAGCTGTTTTTT
CDR3: CASSLGGGKAGELFF

D: TRBD1
size: .
J: TRBJ1-6
V: TRBV6-5
DNA: TGTGCCAGCAGACCGGACAGGGATAATTCACCCCTCCACTTT
CDR3: CASRPDRDNSPLHF

D: .
size: .
J: TRBJ2-2
V: TRBV28
DNA: TGTGCCAGCAGTCGGGTGATTGGAGGCTACACCGGGGAGCTGTTTTTT
CDR3: CASSRVIGGYTGELFF

D: .
size: .
J: TRBJ1-4
V: TRBV2
DNA: TGTGCCAGCAGTGATACTGGGGCGCGGGAAAAACTGTTTTTT
CDR3: CASSDTGAREKLFF

D: .
size: .
J: TRBJ1-3
V: TRBV5-4
DNA: TGTGCCAGCAGGGCAGGCTCTGGAAACACCATATATTTT
CDR3: CASRAGSGNTIYF

D: .
size: once
J: TRBJ1-2
V: TRBV19
DNA: TGTGCCAGTAGTATAGCCGGGAACAGGGTCGGTGGCTACACCTTC
CDR3: CASSIAGNRVGGYTF

D: .
size: .
J: TRBJ1-6
V: TRBV5-4
DNA: TGTGCCAGCAGCTACGACAGGAGTCTTTCACCCCTCCACTTT
CDR3: CASSYDRSLSPLHF

D: .
size: .
J: TRBJ1-4
V: TRBV3-1/TRBV3-2
DNA: TGTGCCAGCAGCCAAGTACACGAAAAACTGTTTTTT
CDR3: CASSQVHEKLFF

D: .
size: .
J: TRBJ1-4
V: TRBV29-1
DNA: TGCAGCGCTGGCACAGGGACTAATGAAAAACTGTTTTTT
CDR3: CSAGTGTNEKLFF

D: .
size: few
J: TRBJ2-5
V: TRBV7-2
DNA: TGTGCCAGCAGCTCCCAGGATCGGGGGACCCAGTACTTC
CDR3: CASSSQDRGTQYF

D: .
size: once
J: TRBJ1-5
V: TRBV3-1/TRBV3-2
DNA: TGTGCCAGCAGCCAAGATGTATCCGGAGGCCAGCCCCAGCATTTT
CDR3: CASSQDVSGGQPQHF

D: .
size: .
J: TRBJ2-3
V: TRBV7-9
DNA: TGTGCCAGCAGCACGTATGGGAGTCGAACAGATACGCAGTATTTT
CDR3: CASSTYGSRTDTQYF

D: TRBD1
size: few
J: TRBJ1-2
V: TRBV19
DNA: TGTGCCAGTAGTATTGGAGGGGGACAGGTGGACGGCTACACCTTC
CDR3: CASSIGGGQVDGYTF

D: TRBD1
size: .
J: TRBJ1-4
V: TRBV29-1
DNA: TGCAGCGAGACCCGGGACAGAGATAGAGCTCTAAATGAAAAACTGTTTTTT
CDR3: CSETRDRDRALNEKLFF

D: .
size: .
J: TRBJ2-5
V: TRBV5-1
DNA: TGCGCCAGCAGCTTGGCCTCGGAGACCCAGTACTTC
CDR3: CASSLASETQYF

D: TRBD1
size: .
J: TRBJ1-2
V: TRBV2
DNA: TGTGCCAGCAGAAGGACTGGGACAGGCGTTCGGCGAAACTATGGCTACACCTTC
CDR3: CASRRTGTGVRRNYGYTF